The source of this T cell receptor beta chain is a study of cytomegalovirus exposure and HLA in healthy donors (dated by TCRdb to 2015 to 2018). The study in broad terms: A later analysis indicated that the 130 or so validation repertoires were generated on the platform also employed for the 720 or so repertoires of the first cohort. The study aimed to test whether signatures of past pathogen exposure could be identified by cataloging public T cell receptors. Besides the first cohort of roughly 660 subjects, a separate validation cohort made up of 120 different subjects was used. High-throughput TCR immunosequencing, statistical association of individual TCRs with disease status, and machine learning were combined to predict cytomegalovirus infection status.

On this clone itself: The antigen this receptor binds is unknown. No much larger clonotype is one base removed from it; base qualities were not supplied.

Reading the germline V gene (reference sequence) gives CDR1 GTSNPN and CDR2 SVGIG. Taken from cysteine to phenylalanine, the CDR3 has 13 residues. Only the CDR3 part of the read is kept: 39 bases, read in frame from the first base. Summary of the overall study and its limitations: A total of about 180 TCR beta chains were listed by the study as associated with cytomegalovirus. Most TCR sequences were seen in very few donors, while some public TCRs were found in many individuals. In vitro tests confirmed that three of the cytomegalovirus-associated TCR beta chains recognize cytomegalovirus antigens. A later analysis lacked HLA typing for the validation cohort, so it scored co-occurrence in that cohort across all 120 or so repertoires. In a later analysis, TCRs clustered in the first cohort were found to also tend to co-occur in the approximately 110 validation repertoires, with 94% of cluster scores above 0. The authors suggested that the approach could potentially be generalized to other disease states and immunological phenotypes. The classifier was reported to diagnose cytomegalovirus status with high specificity and sensitivity in both the original cohort and the validation cohort.

Separate from the roughly 700-subject first cohort, the validation cohort of about 130 subjects was the group to which the donors belonged. Receptor amplification or capture employed the immunoSEQ multiplex PCR assay. Under the source paper's analysis protocol: To diagnose cytomegalovirus status from the catalog of TCR beta chain sequences, a statistical classification framework was built. This immuneACCESS table, as held by TCRdb, lists in-frame sequences with V and J called but not all clones. Of the missing ones, under half trace to an unresolved V gene in checked studies; the others have no known cause. V and J calls and clone size are as listed in that table; D and trimming were resolved from the DNA. In all, the sample holds 100,000 to 150,000 clones, and 80% to 90% of those were seen once. The top ten clonotypes cover 1.1% of the sample.

The sample comprised PBMCs. The TCR comes from a woman younger than 35 in good health and CMV-seronegative. In this chain, TRBV30 is recombined with TRBJ2-3; 10 central bases correspond to TRBD2. The base sequence is TGTGGCCTCCAAGCGGGGGGGCCAAATACGCAGTATTTT. Its protein product is CGLQAGGPNTQYF.